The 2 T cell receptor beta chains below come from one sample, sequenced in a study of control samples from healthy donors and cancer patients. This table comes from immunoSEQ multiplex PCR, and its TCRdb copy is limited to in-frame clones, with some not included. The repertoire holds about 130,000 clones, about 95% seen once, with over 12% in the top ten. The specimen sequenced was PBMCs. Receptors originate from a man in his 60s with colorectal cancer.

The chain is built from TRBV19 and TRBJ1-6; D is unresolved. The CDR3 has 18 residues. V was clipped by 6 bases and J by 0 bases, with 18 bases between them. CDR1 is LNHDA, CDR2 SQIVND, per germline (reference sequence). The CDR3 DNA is TGTGCCAGTAGCAATCCGCCCCGGACGGGCTCCTATAATTCACCCCTCCACTTT. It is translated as CASSNPPRTGSYNSPLHF.

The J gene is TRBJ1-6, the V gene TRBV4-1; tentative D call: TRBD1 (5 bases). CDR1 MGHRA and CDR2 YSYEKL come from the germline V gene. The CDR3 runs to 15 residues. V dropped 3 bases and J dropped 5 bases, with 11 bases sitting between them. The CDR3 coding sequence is TGCGCCAGCAGCCAGAGACAGCACAATAATTCACCCCTCCACTTT. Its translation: CASSQRQHNNSPLHF.